The rows below give T cell receptor beta chains drawn from one sample of a study of CD8 T cells in ankylosing spondylitis. TCRdb analysed the 5' RACE reads with MiXCR anew, one entry per CDR3 protein. Among some 250,000 distinct CDR3 sequences listed, about 10% were seen once. The sample comprised blood, either unsorted or a sorted T cell fraction (not recorded which). The source of these receptors is a male donor with ankylosing spondylitis or in good health (not recorded which). The conserved cysteine and the conserved F or W are not part of the CDR3 here.

J gene	V gene	CDR3 protein
TRBJ2-2	TRBV5-1	ASSPRQGGTGELF
TRBJ2-3	TRBV2	ASRNFWTSWGGDTQY
TRBJ2-2	TRBV28	ASSPRLAGSTGELF
TRBJ2-7	TRBV5-1	ASSLRWGAPYEQY
TRBJ2-3	TRBV25-1	ASSEQATSTDTQY
TRBJ2-5	TRBV10-1	ASIQNSQVQETQY
TRBJ2-3	TRBV7-8	ASSPRLAPDTQY
TRBJ2-3	TRBV5-1	ASSKGTSGSRTDTQY
TRBJ1-3	TRBV29-1	SVDSAASGNTIY
TRBJ1-6	TRBV4-1	ASSQLGTGNSPLH
TRBJ2-2	TRBV7-3	ASSRWLTSGPGELF
TRBJ2-7	TRBV7-8	ASSLAPRGKTYEQY
TRBJ2-3	TRBV7-9	ASSSRRPTDTQY
TRBJ1-1	TRBV20-1	SAPIPGLIMNTEAF
TRBJ2-1	TRBV11-1	ASSLEWGLAEWNEQF
TRBJ2-1	TRBV5-1	ASSLEGDYGNEQF
TRBJ2-7	TRBV5-1	ASSPSGLAPLEQY
TRBJ2-1	TRBV5-1	ASSLVGTSGLNEQF
TRBJ2-1	TRBV29-1	SVELNRDDSYNEQF
TRBJ2-5	TRBV10-1	ASSPGTGVQTQY
TRBJ1-1	TRBV14	ASSQEWTEAF
TRBJ2-7	TRBV28	ASSFPTGTGLYEQY
TRBJ2-3	TRBV20-1	SALRGDSETDTQY
TRBJ2-3	TRBV15	ATSRQEGGPDTQY
TRBJ2-1	TRBV12-3/TRBV12-4	ASRGTSGTGSNNEQF
TRBJ1-6	TRBV7-8	ASSLYSRDSPLH
TRBJ2-2	TRBV10-2	ASSLSLPGELF
TRBJ2-5	TRBV7-2	ASSSQQETQY
TRBJ1-2	TRBV12-3/TRBV12-4	ASATGGLHNYGYT
TRBJ2-7	TRBV21-1	ASSKARSGRVGYEQY
TRBJ2-1	TRBV2	ASKTGLAGDEQF
TRBJ2-5	TRBV5-1	ASSSGQGWETQY
TRBJ2-3	TRBV10-2	ASSRTLAGGADTQY
TRBJ2-3	TRBV7-3	ASSSGLASDTQY
TRBJ2-7	TRBV28	ASSLPTMGARSVTYEQY